This is a list of T cell receptor beta chains from one sample in a study of CD8 T cell repertoires and HIV-1 epitope variants. Only in-frame clones appear in the TCRdb table, and some are missing; sequencing was by immunoSEQ multiplex PCR. The table lists about 4,600 clones, about 68% of them singletons, with roughly 45% in the top ten. Their cognate antigens are unknown. The specimen was cultured CD8+ T cells derived from PBMCs. The receptors come from a male donor with HIV. The CDR3 runs from the conserved cysteine through the conserved F or W. D genes are given only for firm matches. The size entry is marked missing in some rows and otherwise reads once, few, many or a size class.

clone_size	d_call	j_call	v_call	cdr3_nt	cdr3_aa
medium-sized	.	TRBJ1-2	TRBV18	TGTGCCAGCTCACCAAATTCAGGGGAGGGCTATGGCTACACCTTC	CASSPNSGEGYGYTF
.	TRBD1	TRBJ2-6	TRBV7-2	TGTGCCAGCAGCCAAGGTCGGCGGACAGGGGGGTTTACTTTC	CASSQGRRTGGFTF
.	TRBD2	TRBJ2-1	TRBV9	TGTGCCAGCAATAGCGGGAGAGGGTTTTACAATGAGCAGTTCTTC	CASNSGRGFYNEQFF
.	.	TRBJ2-2	TRBV11-1	TGTGCCAGCAGCTTGAAGAGTTCTGGGGAGCTGTTTTTT	CASSLKSSGELFF
.	.	TRBJ1-4	TRBV28	TGTGCCAGCAGTACTACCCGACAGGAGGCTAATGAAAAACTGTTTTTT	CASSTTRQEANEKLFF
few	.	TRBJ2-1	TRBV9	TGTGCCAGCAGCGACGACAGCTCCTACAATGAGCAGTTCTTC	CASSDDSSYNEQFF
.	.	TRBJ2-1	TRBV29-1	TGCAGCGTTCCGCGGACTGCCAGCTCCTACAATGAGCAGTTCTTC	CSVPRTASSYNEQFF
.	.	TRBJ1-1	TRBV28	TGTGCCAGCACCCCTGGGGCACGGGTGCCCGAAGCTTTCTTT	CASTPGARVPEAFF
.	TRBD2	TRBJ2-3	TRBV27	TGTGCCAGCAGTTTAAGCGGGGGGGCCGACACAGATACGCAGTATTTT	CASSLSGGADTDTQYF
.	.	TRBJ1-1	TRBV27	TGTGCCAGCAGTTTAGGGGTGGGAACTGAAGCTTTCTTT	CASSLGVGTEAFF
once	.	TRBJ2-3	TRBV7-3	TGTGCCAGCAGCTTAACGTCCCGCGCAGATACGCAGTATTTT	CASSLTSRADTQYF
once	TRBD2	TRBJ2-1	TRBV14	TGTGCCAGTGCCGGGACTAGCGGGAGGGCCTACAATGAGCAGTTCTTC	CASAGTSGRAYNEQFF
medium-sized	.	TRBJ2-2	TRBV29-1	TGCAGCGTCTTGAAGGGCACCGGGGAGCTGTTTTTT	CSVLKGTGELFF
.	TRBD1	TRBJ1-5	TRBV6-6	TGTGCCAGCAGTTACTCGCGACAGGGTAATGAGCCCCAGCATTTT	CASSYSRQGNEPQHF
.	.	TRBJ1-3	TRBV4-1	TGCGCCAGCAGCCAAGAATGGGGGGACTCTGGAAACACCATATATTTT	CASSQEWGDSGNTIYF
.	.	TRBJ2-1	TRBV14	TGTGCCAGCAGCACCTGGGACATAAATGAGCAGTTCTTC	CASSTWDINEQFF
.	.	TRBJ1-1	TRBV2	TGTGCCGGTTCCGGGACACCGAACACTGAAGCTTTCTTT	CAGSGTPNTEAFF
.	TRBD1	TRBJ2-5	TRBV7-2	TGTGCCAGCAGCTTCACAGGGGGTGAGGAGACCCAGTACTTC	CASSFTGGEETQYF
.	TRBD1	TRBJ1-2	TRBV6-5	TGTGCCAGCAGTTCTTCACAGGGGGCTGACTATGGCTACACCTTC	CASSSSQGADYGYTF
.	.	TRBJ1-2	TRBV14	TGTGCCAGCAGCCCCGGTTATGGGGGCCGGGGCTACACCTTC	CASSPGYGGRGYTF
.	.	TRBJ2-7	TRBV25-1	TGTGCCAGCAGTTCAGATGTCTCGGCCTACGAGCAGTACTTC	CASSSDVSAYEQYF
large	TRBD1	TRBJ1-2	TRBV4-2	TGTGCCAGCAGCCTAGGGGACAGCGGGAGGGGTGGCTACACCTTC	CASSLGDSGRGGYTF
.	.	TRBJ1-4	TRBV30	TGTGCCGGGCATGACTCCGGGGCCCGAAAACTGTTTTTT	CAGHDSGARKLFF
.	.	TRBJ2-7	TRBV5-6	TGTGCCAGCAGCTTGGGCAGCTCCTACGAGCAGTACTTC	CASSLGSSYEQYF
once	.	TRBJ1-4	TRBV19	TGTGCCAGTAGTATCCCTTTCACGGATGAAAAACTGTTTTTT	CASSIPFTDEKLFF
.	.	TRBJ2-1	TRBV5-1	TGCGCCAGCAGCTTGAACCGGGGTACCAATGAGCAGTTCTTC	CASSLNRGTNEQFF
.	.	TRBJ1-1	TRBV28	TGTGCCAGCAGCCCCCGGGGGATGGGGGCATCGAGAACTGAAGCTTTCTTT	CASSPRGMGASRTEAFF
.	.	TRBJ2-7	TRBV6-1	TGTGCCAGCAGTTCAGATGTCTCGGCCTACGAGCAGTACTTC	CASSSDVSAYEQYF
.	.	TRBJ2-3	TRBV7-9	TGTGCCAGCAGCCCCGTTAGATCCACAGATACGCAGTATTTT	CASSPVRSTDTQYF
.	TRBD1	TRBJ2-7	TRBV4-2	TGTGCCAGCAGCCAAGTAGGGGGCGGGCAGTACTTC	CASSQVGGGQYF
.	TRBD1	TRBJ1-2	TRBV5-6	TGTGCCAGCAGCTTGGGGGACAGCGTTTGGGGCTACACCTTC	CASSLGDSVWGYTF
few	TRBD1	TRBJ1-1	TRBV9	TGTGCCAGCAGCGGACAGGGGTGGGACACTGAAGCTTTCTTT	CASSGQGWDTEAFF
.	.	TRBJ1-1	TRBV6-1	TGTGCCAGCAGGTCGGGGGGAGTCACTGAAGCTTTCTTT	CASRSGGVTEAFF
.	TRBD1	TRBJ2-5	TRBV10-3	TGTGCCACCGCTTTGGGACAGGGAGTTTCGGAGACCCAGTACTTC	CATALGQGVSETQYF